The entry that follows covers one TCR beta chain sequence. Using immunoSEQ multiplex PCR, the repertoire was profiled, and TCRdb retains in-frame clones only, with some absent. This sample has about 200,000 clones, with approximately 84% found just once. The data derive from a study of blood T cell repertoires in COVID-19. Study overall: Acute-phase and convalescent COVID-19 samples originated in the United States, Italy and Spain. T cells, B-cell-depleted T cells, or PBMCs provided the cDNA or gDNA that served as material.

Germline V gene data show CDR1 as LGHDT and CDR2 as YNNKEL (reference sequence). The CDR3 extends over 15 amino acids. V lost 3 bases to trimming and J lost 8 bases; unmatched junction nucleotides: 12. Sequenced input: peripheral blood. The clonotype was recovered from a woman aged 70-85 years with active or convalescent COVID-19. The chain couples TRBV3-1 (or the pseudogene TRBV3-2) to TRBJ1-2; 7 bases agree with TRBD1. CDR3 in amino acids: CASSHYKTGLRGYTF. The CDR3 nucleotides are TGTGCCAGCAGCCATTATAAGACAGGGTTGAGGGGCTACACCTTC.